This T cell receptor (beta chain) came from a study of vaccination effects on CD4 cells after COVID-19. Antigen-specific CD4+ T cells were expanded (with viral peptide pools) by the ViraFEST assay ahead of sequencing. Between days 9 and 11 of culture, CD4+ T cells were separated out. Every participant took two doses of the BNT162b2 or mRNA-1273 vaccine. This CDR3 contains 16 residues. Trimming at V came to 6 bases and at J to 3 bases, leaving 11 bases not matched to a gene. CDR1 and CDR2 from the germline V gene are SGHTA and FQGTGA. Details on this clone: Its cognate antigen is unknown.

Assay used: immunoSEQ multiplex PCR; TCRdb lists only in-frame clones, some missing. The table has some 17,000 clones, around 70% seen once. The gene calls are TRBV7-3 and TRBJ2-3; 8 nucleotides line up with TRBD2. The sequence came from a human donor who received a COVID-19 vaccine. The source material was CD4+ T cells from PBMCs cultured with SARS-CoV-2 spike peptides, sampled after COVID-19 vaccination. This CDR3 is CASSYTRERGTDTQYF. CDR3 coding DNA: TGTGCCAGCAGTTACACCCGGGAGCGGGGGACAGATACGCAGTATTTT.